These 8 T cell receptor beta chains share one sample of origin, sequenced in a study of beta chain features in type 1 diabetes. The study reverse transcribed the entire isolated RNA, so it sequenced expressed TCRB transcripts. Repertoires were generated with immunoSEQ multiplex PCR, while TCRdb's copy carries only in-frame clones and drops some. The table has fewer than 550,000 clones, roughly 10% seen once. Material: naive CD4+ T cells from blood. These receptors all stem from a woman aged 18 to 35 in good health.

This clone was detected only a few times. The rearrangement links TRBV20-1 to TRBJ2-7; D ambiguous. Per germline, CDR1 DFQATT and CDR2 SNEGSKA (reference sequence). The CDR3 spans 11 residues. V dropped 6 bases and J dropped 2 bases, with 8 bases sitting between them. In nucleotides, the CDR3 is TGCAGTGCGACGGATCCCTACGAGCAGTACTTC. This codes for CSATDPYEQYF.

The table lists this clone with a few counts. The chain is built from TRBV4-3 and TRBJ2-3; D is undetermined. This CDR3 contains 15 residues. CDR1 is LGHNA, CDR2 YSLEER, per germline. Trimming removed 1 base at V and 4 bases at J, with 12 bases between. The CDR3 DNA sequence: TGCGCCAGCAGCCAAGGGGTAGCCTGGGCAGATACGCAGTATTTT. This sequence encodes CASSQGVAWADTQYF.

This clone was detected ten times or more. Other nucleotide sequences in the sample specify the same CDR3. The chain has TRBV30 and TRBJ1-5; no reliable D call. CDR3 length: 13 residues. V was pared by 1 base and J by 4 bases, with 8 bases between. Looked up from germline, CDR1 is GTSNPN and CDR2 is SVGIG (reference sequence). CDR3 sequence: CAWSGTGNQPQHF. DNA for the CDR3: TGTGCCTGGAGTGGGACGGGTAATCAGCCCCAGCATTTT.

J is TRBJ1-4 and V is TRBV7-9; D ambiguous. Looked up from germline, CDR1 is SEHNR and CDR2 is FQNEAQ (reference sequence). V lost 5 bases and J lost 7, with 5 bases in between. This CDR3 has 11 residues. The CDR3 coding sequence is TGTGCCAGCAGCGCTAGTGAAAAACTGTTTTTT. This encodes CASSASEKLFF.

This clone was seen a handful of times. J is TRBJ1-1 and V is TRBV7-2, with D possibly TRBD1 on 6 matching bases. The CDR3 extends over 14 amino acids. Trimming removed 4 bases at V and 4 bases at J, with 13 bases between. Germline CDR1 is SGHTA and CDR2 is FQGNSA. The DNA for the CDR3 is TGTGCCAGCAGCTCCGGTAGGGGGTTCACTGAAGCTTTCTTT. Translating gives CASSSGRGFTEAFF.

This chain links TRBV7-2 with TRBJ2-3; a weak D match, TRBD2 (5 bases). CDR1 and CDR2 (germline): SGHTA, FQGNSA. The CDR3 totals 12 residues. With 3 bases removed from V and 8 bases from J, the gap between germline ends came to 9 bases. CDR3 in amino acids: CASSFSAGTQYF. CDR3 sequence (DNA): TGTGCCAGCAGCTTTTCGGCGGGTACGCAGTATTTT. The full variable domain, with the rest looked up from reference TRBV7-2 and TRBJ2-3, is GAGVSQSPSNKVTEKGKDVELRCDPISGHTALYWYRQSLGQGLEFLIYFQGNSAPDKSGLPSDRFSAERTGGSVSTLTIQRTQQEDSAVYLCASSFSAGTQYFGPGTRLTVL.

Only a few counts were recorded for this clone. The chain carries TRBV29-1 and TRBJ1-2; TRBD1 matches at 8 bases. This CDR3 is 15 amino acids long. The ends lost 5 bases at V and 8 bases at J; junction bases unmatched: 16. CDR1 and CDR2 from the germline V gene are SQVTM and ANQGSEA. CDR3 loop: CSVPSEPGGLIGYTF. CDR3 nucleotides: TGCAGCGTTCCCAGCGAGCCAGGGGGCCTAATAGGCTACACCTTC. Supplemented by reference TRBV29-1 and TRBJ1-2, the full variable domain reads SAVISQKPSRDICQRGTSLTIQCQVDSQVTMMFWYRQQPGQSLTLIATANQGSEATYESGFVIDKFPISRPNLTFSTLTVSNMSPEDSSIYLCSVPSEPGGLIGYTFGSGTRLTVV.

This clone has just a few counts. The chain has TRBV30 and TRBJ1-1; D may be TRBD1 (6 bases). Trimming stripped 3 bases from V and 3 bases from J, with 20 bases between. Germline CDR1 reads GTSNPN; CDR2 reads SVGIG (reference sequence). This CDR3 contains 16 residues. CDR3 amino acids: CAWRKAFGGADTEAFF. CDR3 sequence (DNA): TGTGCCTGGAGGAAAGCTTTTGGGGGCGCGGACACTGAAGCTTTCTTT.